This TCR beta chain was profiled in a study of blood T cell repertoires in COVID-19. Study background: Specimens from acute and convalescent COVID-19 originated in the United States, Italy and Spain. Sample material is recorded as cDNA or gDNA derived from T cells, B-cell-depleted T cells, or PBMCs.

In the original analysis: The assay estimated nucleated cells by amplifying reference gene primers. Clones were sequenced by immunoSEQ multiplex PCR, and TCRdb holds only the in-frame ones, with some missing. The V and J calls and the clone size are those of that table, but D and trimming were determined from the DNA. This table has some 130,000 clones, around 87% appearing once. Sequenced: peripheral blood. This receptor was taken from a woman aged 60-70 years with acute or convalescent COVID-19.

The CDR3 coding sequence is TGCAGTGTAGGGGGCTCCAATCAGCCCCAGCATTTT. Protein sequence: CSVGGSNQPQHF. The chain joins TRBV29-1 to TRBJ1-5; 7 nucleotides agree with TRBD1. The CDR3 runs to 12 residues. The germline CDR1 and CDR2 sequences are SQVTM and ANQGSEA.